This T cell receptor beta chain was profiled in a study of T cell repertoires in ileal Crohn's disease. Study-wide context: All patients had surgery for stricturing (roughly 61%) or penetrating (about 39%) disease. Study outcomes and limitations: All patients with clonality above 26.8% had endoscopic recurrence. Compared with non-smokers, active smokers at surgery showed more clonal expansions.

Details on this clone: As yet, its antigen is unknown.

Assay used: immunoSEQ multiplex PCR; TCRdb lists only in-frame clones, some missing. The sample consists of roughly 13,000 clones, 70% of them appearing once. The CDR3 loop spans 13 amino acids. Unmatched junction bases numbered 7, after V lost 1 base and J lost 11 bases. CDR1 is SNHLY, CDR2 FYNNEI, per germline. The sample consisted of ileal tissue. The receptor comes from an adult with Crohn's disease. The chain links TRBV2 to TRBJ1-2, with TRBD1 matching 7 bases. The CDR3 DNA reads TGTGCCAGCAGTGAAGAGAAGAGGGGGCGGTACACCTTC. Its protein is CASSEEKRGRYTF.